This T cell receptor beta chain appears in the sequencing data of a study of post-analysis software for immune sequencing data. Study overall: The cohort encompassed relapsing-remitting, secondary progressive and progressive-relapsing multiple sclerosis disease courses.

Unique molecular identifiers featured in each of the TCR beta cDNA libraries. Input amounts of about 0.85 to 10 million T cells were used. These gave roughly 500,000 cDNA molecules, so each molecule approximated one T cell. TCRdb called the PCR reads again in MiXCR, with one record for every CDR3 protein. The table includes some 690,000 distinct CDR3 sequences, roughly 29% detected once. The study's findings and limits: Strong co-clustering by F measure was seen for same-batch samples. Multiple sclerosis was associated with a significant reduction in normalized Chao1 diversity relative to controls. The study found TRBV5-6, TRBV5-1 and TRBV20-1 among about five TRBV segments more frequent in patients than controls.

As concerns this clonotype: Its specificity is not known.

This CDR3 has 12 amino acids. Between the trimmed V and J ends, which lost 5 bases and 6 bases, there was a span of 7 bases. The germline gives CDR1 LNHNV, CDR2 YYDKDF (reference sequence). The receptor was isolated from a girl between 10 and 17 years old with multiple sclerosis. The material sequenced was blood. The rearrangement joins TRBV15 to TRBJ2-2, with no clear D. The CDR3 is CATSGSAGELFF. CDR3 sequence (DNA): TGTGCCACCAGCGGATCCGCCGGGGAGCTGTTTTTT.